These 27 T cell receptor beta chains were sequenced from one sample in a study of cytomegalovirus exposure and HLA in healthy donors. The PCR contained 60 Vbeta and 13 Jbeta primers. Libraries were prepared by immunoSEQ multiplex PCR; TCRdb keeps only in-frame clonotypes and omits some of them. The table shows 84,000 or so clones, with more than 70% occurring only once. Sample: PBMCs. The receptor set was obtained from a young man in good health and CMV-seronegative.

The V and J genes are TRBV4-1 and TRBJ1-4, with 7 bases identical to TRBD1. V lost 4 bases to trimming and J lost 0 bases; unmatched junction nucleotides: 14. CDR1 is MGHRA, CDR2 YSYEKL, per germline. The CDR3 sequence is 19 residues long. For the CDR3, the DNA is TGCGCCAGCAGCCGCCTTTTGACAGGGCCGCATCCAACTAATGAAAAACTGTTTTTT. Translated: CASSRLLTGPHPTNEKLFF.

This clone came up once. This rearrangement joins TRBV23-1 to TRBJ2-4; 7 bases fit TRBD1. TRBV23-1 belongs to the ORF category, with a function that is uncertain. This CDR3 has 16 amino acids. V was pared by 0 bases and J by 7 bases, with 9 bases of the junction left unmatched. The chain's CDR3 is CASSQSRTTGRNIQYF. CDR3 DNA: TGCGCCAGCAGTCAATCTAGGACGACAGGGCGGAACATTCAGTACTTC.

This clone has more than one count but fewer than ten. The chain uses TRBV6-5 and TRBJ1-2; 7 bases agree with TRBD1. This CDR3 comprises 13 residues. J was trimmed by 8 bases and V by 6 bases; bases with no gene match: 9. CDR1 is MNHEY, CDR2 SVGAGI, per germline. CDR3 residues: CASSREGAPGYTF. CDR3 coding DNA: TGTGCCAGCAGCAGAGAGGGGGCCCCGGGCTACACCTTC.

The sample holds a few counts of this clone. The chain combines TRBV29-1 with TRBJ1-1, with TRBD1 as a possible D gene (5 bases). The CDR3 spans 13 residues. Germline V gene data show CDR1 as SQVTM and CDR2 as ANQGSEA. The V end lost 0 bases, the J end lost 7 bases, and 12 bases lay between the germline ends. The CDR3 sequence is CSVEESGFLEAFF. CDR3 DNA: TGCAGCGTTGAAGAGTCAGGGTTCCTTGAAGCTTTCTTT.

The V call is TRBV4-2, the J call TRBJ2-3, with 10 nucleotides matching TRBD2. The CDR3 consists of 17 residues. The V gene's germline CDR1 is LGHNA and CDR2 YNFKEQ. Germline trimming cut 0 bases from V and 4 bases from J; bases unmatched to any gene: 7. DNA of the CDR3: TGTGCCAGCAGCCAAGAATCAAGCGGGGGGGCCCCAGATACGCAGTATTTT. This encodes CASSQESSGGAPDTQYF.

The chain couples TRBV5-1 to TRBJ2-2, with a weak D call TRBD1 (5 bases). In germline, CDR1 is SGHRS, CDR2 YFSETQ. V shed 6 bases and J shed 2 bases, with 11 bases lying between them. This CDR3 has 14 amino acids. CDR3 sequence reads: CASTQTVNTGELFF. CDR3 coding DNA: TGCGCCAGCACCCAGACAGTCAACACCGGGGAGCTGTTTTTT.

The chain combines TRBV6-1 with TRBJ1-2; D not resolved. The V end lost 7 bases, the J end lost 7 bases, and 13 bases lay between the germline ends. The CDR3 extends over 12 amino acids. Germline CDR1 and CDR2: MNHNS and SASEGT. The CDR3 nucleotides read TGTGCCAGCACTCCCTCGCGGGCTGGCTACACCTTC. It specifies CASTPSRAGYTF.

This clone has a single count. CDR3 region: CASSYSQGGNTEAFF. The CDR3 DNA reads TGTGCCAGCAGTTACAGCCAGGGGGGGAACACTGAAGCTTTCTTT. This rearrangement joins TRBV6-6 to TRBJ1-1; 7 nucleotides align to TRBD1. The CDR3 totals 15 residues. From germline, CDR1 is MNHNY and CDR2 SVGAGI (reference sequence). Trimming removed 2 bases from V and 1 base from J; junction bases left unmatched: 4.

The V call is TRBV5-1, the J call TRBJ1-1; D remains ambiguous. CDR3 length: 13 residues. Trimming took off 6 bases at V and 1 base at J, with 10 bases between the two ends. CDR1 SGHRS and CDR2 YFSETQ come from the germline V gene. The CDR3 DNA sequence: TGCGCCAGCACGGAGGGAGAGAACACTGAAGCTTTCTTT. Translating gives CASTEGENTEAFF. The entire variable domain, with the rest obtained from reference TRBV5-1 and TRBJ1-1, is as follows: KAGVTQTPRYLIKTRGQQVTLSCSPISGHRSVSWYQQTPGQGLQFLFEYFSETQRNKGNFPGRFSGRQFSNSRSEMNVSTLELGDSALYLCASTEGENTEAFFGQGTRLTVV.

In DNA, the CDR3 is TGTGCCAGCAGTGAGGGAGCTGAAGCTTTCTTT. Its translation: CASSEGAEAFF. This sequence joins TRBV6-1 and TRBJ1-1, with D hard to call. Germline values: CDR1 MNHNS, CDR2 SASEGT. The CDR3 is 11 residues long. The germline V and J ends were trimmed by 3 bases and 6 bases, with 5 bases remaining between them.

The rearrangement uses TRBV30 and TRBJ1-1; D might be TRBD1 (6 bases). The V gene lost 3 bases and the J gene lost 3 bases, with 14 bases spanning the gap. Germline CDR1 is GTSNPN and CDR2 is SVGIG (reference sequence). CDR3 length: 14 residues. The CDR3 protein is CAWRSPQGYTEAFF. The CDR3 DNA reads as TGTGCCTGGAGATCTCCCCAGGGGTACACTGAAGCTTTCTTT.

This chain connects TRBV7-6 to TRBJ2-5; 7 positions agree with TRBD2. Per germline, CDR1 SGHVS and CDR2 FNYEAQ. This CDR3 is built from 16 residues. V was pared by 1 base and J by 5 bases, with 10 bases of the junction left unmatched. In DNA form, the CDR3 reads TGTGCCAGCAGCTTAGGTAGCGGGCATCTTGGGGAGACCCAGTACTTC. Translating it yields CASSLGSGHLGETQYF.

The CDR3 region has the DNA TGTGCCAGCAGTTATGTAATCACTGAAGCTTTCTTT. It is translated as CASSYVITEAFF. The gene calls are TRBV6-6 and TRBJ1-1; D is ambiguous. CDR3 length: 12 amino acids. CDR1 is MNHNY and CDR2 is SVGAGI in the germline V gene (reference sequence). Trimming removed 3 bases from V and 4 bases from J, with 6 bases in between.

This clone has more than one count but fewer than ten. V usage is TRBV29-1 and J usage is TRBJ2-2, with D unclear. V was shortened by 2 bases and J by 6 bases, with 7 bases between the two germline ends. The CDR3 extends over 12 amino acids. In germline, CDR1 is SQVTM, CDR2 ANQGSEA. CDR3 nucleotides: TGCAGCGTTGAACCGGGTTCCGGGGAGCTGTTTTTT. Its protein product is CSVEPGSGELFF.

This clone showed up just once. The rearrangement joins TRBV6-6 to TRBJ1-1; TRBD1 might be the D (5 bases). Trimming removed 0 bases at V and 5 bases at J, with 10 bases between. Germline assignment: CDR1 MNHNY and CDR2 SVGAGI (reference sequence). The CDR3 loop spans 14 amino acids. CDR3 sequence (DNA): TGTGCCAGCAGTTACTCGACAGTTAAAACTGAAGCTTTCTTT. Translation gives CASSYSTVKTEAFF.

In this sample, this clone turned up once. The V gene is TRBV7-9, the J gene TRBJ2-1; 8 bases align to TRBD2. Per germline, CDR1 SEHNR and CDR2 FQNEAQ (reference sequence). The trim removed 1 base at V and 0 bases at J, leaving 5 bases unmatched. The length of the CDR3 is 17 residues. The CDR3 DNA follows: TGTGCCAGCAGCTTAGTAGCAGCGGGAGTCTCCTACAATGAGCAGTTCTTC. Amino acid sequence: CASSLVAAGVSYNEQFF.

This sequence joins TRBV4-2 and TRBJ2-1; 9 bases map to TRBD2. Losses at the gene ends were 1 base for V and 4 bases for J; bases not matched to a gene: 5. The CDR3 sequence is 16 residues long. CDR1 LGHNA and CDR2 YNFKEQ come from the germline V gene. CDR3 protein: CASSQASSGVYNEQFF. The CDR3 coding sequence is TGTGCCAGCAGCCAAGCGTCTAGCGGGGTGTACAATGAGCAGTTCTTC.

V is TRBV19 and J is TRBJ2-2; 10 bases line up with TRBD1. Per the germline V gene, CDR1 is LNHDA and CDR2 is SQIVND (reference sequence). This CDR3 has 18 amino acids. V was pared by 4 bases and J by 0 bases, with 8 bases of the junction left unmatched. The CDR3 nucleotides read TGTGCCAGTAGTACCCGGGACAGGGGTCGACCGAACACCGGGGAGCTGTTTTTT. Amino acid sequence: CASSTRDRGRPNTGELFF.

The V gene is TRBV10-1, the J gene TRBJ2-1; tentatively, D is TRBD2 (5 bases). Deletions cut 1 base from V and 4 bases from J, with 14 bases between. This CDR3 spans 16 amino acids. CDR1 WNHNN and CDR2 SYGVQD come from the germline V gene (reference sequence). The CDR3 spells CASSEWTGKLYNEQFF. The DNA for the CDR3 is TGCGCCAGCAGTGAGTGGACTGGGAAACTTTACAATGAGCAGTTCTTC.

CDR3 region: CASSPGQPGTDTQYF. CDR3 DNA: TGCGCCAGCAGCCCGGGACAGCCGGGCACAGATACGCAGTATTTT. The chain couples TRBV5-1 to TRBJ2-3; TRBD1 matches 7 bases. This CDR3 is 15 amino acids long. Trimming took 4 bases from V and 1 from J; bases not matched to a gene: 6. Germline V gene sequence: CDR1 SGHRS, CDR2 YFSETQ.

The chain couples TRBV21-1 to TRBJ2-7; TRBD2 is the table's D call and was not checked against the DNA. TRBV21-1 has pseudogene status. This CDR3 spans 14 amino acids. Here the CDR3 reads CASSKERGNYEQYF. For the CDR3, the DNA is TGTGCCAGCAGCAAAGAACGGGGTAACTACGAGCAGTACTTC.

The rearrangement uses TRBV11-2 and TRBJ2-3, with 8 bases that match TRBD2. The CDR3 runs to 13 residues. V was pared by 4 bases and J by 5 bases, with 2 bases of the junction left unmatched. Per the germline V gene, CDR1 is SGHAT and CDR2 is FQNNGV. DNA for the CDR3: TGTGCCAGCAGCTCCCTAGCGGGAGATACGCAGTATTTT. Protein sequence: CASSSLAGDTQYF.

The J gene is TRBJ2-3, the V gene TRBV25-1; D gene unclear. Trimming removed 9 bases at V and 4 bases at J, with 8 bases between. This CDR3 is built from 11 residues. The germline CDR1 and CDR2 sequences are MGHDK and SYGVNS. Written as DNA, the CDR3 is TGTGCCAGTTCGACTCCAGATACGCAGTATTTT. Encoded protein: CASSTPDTQYF.

As DNA, the CDR3 is TGTGCCAGCAGCCCTCGGACTAGCGGAAACAATGAGCAGTTCTTC. Protein: CASSPRTSGNNEQFF. This rearrangement joins TRBV5-6 to TRBJ2-1; 10 bases agree with TRBD2. CDR1 is SGHDT and CDR2 is YYEEEE in the germline V gene. J was trimmed by 5 bases and V by 4 bases; bases with no gene match: 6. This CDR3 has 15 amino acids. Full variable domain (rest looked up from reference TRBV5-6 and TRBJ2-1): DAGVTQSPTHLIKTRGQQVTLRCSPKSGHDTVSWYQQALGQGPQFIFQYYEEEERQRGNFPDRFSGHQFPNYSSELNVNALLLGDSALYLCASSPRTSGNNEQFFGPGTRLTVL.

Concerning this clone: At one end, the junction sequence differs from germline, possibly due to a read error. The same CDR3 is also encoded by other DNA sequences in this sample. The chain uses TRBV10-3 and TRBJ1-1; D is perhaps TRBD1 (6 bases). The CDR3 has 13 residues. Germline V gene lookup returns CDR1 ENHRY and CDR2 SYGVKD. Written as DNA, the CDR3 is TGCGCCATCAGTGGGGGCCCGAACACTGAAGCTTTCTTT. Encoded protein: CAISGGPNTEAFF.

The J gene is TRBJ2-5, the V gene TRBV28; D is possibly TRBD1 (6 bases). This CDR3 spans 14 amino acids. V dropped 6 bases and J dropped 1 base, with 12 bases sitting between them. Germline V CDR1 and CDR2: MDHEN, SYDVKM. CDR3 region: CASRNRDTQETQYF. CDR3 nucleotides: TGTGCCAGCAGAAACCGGGACACCCAAGAGACCCAGTACTTC.

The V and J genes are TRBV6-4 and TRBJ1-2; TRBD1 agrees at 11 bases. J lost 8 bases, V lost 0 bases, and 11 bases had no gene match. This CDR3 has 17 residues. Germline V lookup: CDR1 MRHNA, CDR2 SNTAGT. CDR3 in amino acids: CASSDSGTGGFPRGYTF. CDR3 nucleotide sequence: TGTGCCAGCAGTGACTCCGGGACAGGGGGTTTTCCTCGCGGCTACACCTTC.